The 22 T cell receptor beta chains presented below share a single source sample, sequenced in a study of spatial heterogeneity in lung cancer. Notes on the study in general: It was found that expanded intratumoral alpha and beta TCR counts tracked tumor mutation counts.

Documented time point: sample taken at primary tumor resection. Their antigen targets remain unknown. TCRdb itself ran the 5' RACE reads through MiXCR, one entry per CDR3 protein. The table records about 4,900 distinct CDR3 sequences, roughly 14% of them present only once. The sample was lung tumor tissue, taken at surgery. The receptor source for this set is a female donor with early-stage non-small cell lung cancer.

This clonotype is medium-sized. The rearrangement joins TRBV30 to TRBJ2-7; no clear D. The CDR3 covers 12 residues. Per germline, CDR1 GTSNPN and CDR2 SVGIG (reference sequence). Trimming removed 2 bases at V and 0 bases at J, with 5 bases between. The chain's CDR3 is CAWSLSSYEQYF. The CDR3 nucleotides are TGTGCCTGGAGTCTGAGCTCCTACGAGCAGTACTTC.

This clonotype is labeled as medium-sized. The chain is built from TRBV19 and TRBJ1-5; no firm D call. This CDR3 region has 15 residues. The germline V and J ends were trimmed by 7 bases and 2 bases, with 15 bases remaining between them. Germline V gene lookup returns CDR1 LNHDA and CDR2 SQIVND (reference sequence). The CDR3 DNA follows: TGTGCCAGTATACAGCAGTTTAGCGGCAATCAGCCCCAGCATTTT. This encodes CASIQQFSGNQPQHF. Using reference TRBV19 and TRBJ1-5 for the parts outside the CDR3, the full variable domain is DGGITQSPKYLFRKEGQNVTLSCEQNLNHDAMYWYRQDPGQGLRLIYYSQIVNDFQKGDIAEGYSVSREKKESFPLTVTSAQKNPTAFYLCASIQQFSGNQPQHFGDGTRLSIL.

In DNA form, the CDR3 reads TGTGCCAGTAGTATATGGGGGCTCGACACTGAAGCTTTCTTT. Translating gives CASSIWGLDTEAFF. This chain connects TRBV19 to TRBJ1-1; a possible D gene is TRBD1 (6 bases). Germline V gene sequence: CDR1 LNHDA, CDR2 SQIVND (reference sequence). This CDR3 comprises 14 residues. The germline V and J ends were trimmed by 2 bases and 3 bases, with 10 bases remaining between them.

As DNA, the CDR3 is TGTGCCAGCAGTTTAACAGGACAGGGTAGCACAGATACGCAGTATTTT. Amino acids: CASSLTGQGSTDTQYF. J is TRBJ2-3 and V is TRBV28; 8 bases align to TRBD1. The CDR3 length is 16 residues. The germline gives CDR1 MDHEN, CDR2 SYDVKM. After removal of 2 bases from V and 0 bases from J, the junction contained 4 bases not matched to a gene.

In this sample, this clonotype is medium-sized. The chain carries TRBV12-3 or TRBV12-4 and TRBJ2-7; TRBD2 is a possible D gene (6 bases). The CDR3 runs to 15 residues. V was trimmed by 5 bases and J by 2 bases, leaving 16 bases between them. CDR3 sequence: CASSPRLGRTYEQYF. CDR3 DNA: TGTGCCAGCAGTCCTCGACTAGGCCGAACCTACGAGCAGTACTTC.

This clonotype is labeled as medium-sized. V is TRBV20-1 and J is TRBJ2-3; 7 bases agree with TRBD2. With V trimmed by 5 bases and J by 2 bases, 13 bases remained unmatched. The CDR3 has 16 residues. Looked up from germline, CDR1 is DFQATT and CDR2 is SNEGSKA (reference sequence). The CDR3, as DNA: TGCAGTGCTGGACCTAGCGGCAAGAGTATCACAGATACGCAGTATTTT. This codes for CSAGPSGKSITDTQYF.

This clonotype is classed as medium-sized. V gene TRBV12-3 or TRBV12-4 combines with J gene TRBJ1-1; D is ambiguous. The CDR3 runs 14 residues. Trimming stripped 7 bases from V and 6 bases from J, with 18 bases between. CDR3 sequence reads: CASTQGARASEAFF. CDR3 DNA sequence: TGTGCCAGCACTCAAGGTGCGAGGGCCTCTGAAGCTTTCTTT.

Judged by abundance, this clonotype is medium-sized (0.01 to 0.1%). CDR3 nucleotides: TGTGCCAGCAGTGAATCGGGGGACACTGAAGCTTTCTTT. This encodes CASSESGDTEAFF. The chain is built from TRBV6-1 and TRBJ1-1, with TRBD1 as a possible D gene (5 bases). This CDR3 is 13 amino acids long. V was shortened by 2 bases and J by 3 bases, with 7 bases between the two germline ends. Germline CDR1 reads MNHNS; CDR2 reads SASEGT.

This clonotype is categorized as medium-sized (0.01 to 0.1%). The rearrangement joins TRBV20-1 to TRBJ1-5; D is undetermined. The germline gives CDR1 DFQATT, CDR2 SNEGSKA (reference sequence). CDR3 length: 14 amino acids. The germline V and J ends were trimmed by 3 bases and 6 bases, with 15 bases remaining between them. This CDR3 is CSASFRSEGQPQHF. The CDR3, as DNA: TGCAGTGCTAGTTTCAGGTCCGAAGGTCAGCCCCAGCATTTT.

The chain employs TRBV20-1 and TRBJ2-3; no reliable D call. Germline V gene lookup returns CDR1 DFQATT and CDR2 SNEGSKA (reference sequence). This CDR3 region has 14 residues. Trimming pared 6 bases from V and 0 bases from J, leaving 13 bases between. The CDR3 DNA follows: TGCAGTGCCCTCGACCCCGCTAGCACAGATACGCAGTATTTT. It encodes CSALDPASTDTQYF.

This clonotype was observed at least ten times. The chain couples TRBV11-2 to TRBJ2-5; D not resolved. This CDR3 is 16 amino acids long. With 1 base removed from V and 2 bases from J, the gap between germline ends came to 14 bases. Germline lookup yields CDR1 SGHAT and CDR2 FQNNGV. The CDR3 coding sequence is TGTGCCAGCAGCTTAGGAATAGCACCCTCTCAAGAGACCCAGTACTTC. The encoded protein is CASSLGIAPSQETQYF.

By frequency in the sample, this clonotype is medium-sized. J is TRBJ1-5 and V is TRBV4-2; no clear D. Germline CDR1 reads LGHNA; CDR2 reads YNFKEQ. The V and J ends lost 0 bases and 5 bases respectively, with 11 bases between them. The CDR3 is 15 residues long. In DNA form, the CDR3 reads TGTGCCAGCAGCCAAGAGGGGTACCTTTATCAGCCCCAGCATTTT. Protein sequence: CASSQEGYLYQPQHF.

In this sample, this clonotype is large. This chain uses TRBV5-1 with TRBJ1-4; 8 positions agree with TRBD1. Germline V lookup: CDR1 SGHRS, CDR2 YFSETQ. Trimming removed 4 bases from V and 8 bases from J; junction bases left unmatched: 7. CDR3 size: 14 residues. Here the CDR3 DNA reads TGCGCCAGCAGCACCGGACAGGGTCAAGAAAAACTGTTTTTT. Amino acids: CASSTGQGQEKLFF. Drawing the rest from reference TRBV5-1 and TRBJ1-4, the complete variable domain is KAGVTQTPRYLIKTRGQQVTLSCSPISGHRSVSWYQQTPGQGLQFLFEYFSETQRNKGNFPGRFSGRQFSNSRSEMNVSTLELGDSALYLCASSTGQGQEKLFFGSGTQLSVL.

Relative to its sample, this clonotype is medium-sized (0.01 to 0.1%). The rearrangement joins TRBV28 to TRBJ2-5, with TRBD2 matching 7 bases. The germline V gene encodes CDR1 MDHEN and CDR2 SYDVKM. The ends lost 1 base at V and 2 bases at J; junction bases unmatched: 10. There are 17 residues in the CDR3. The CDR3 bases are TGTGCCAGCAGTTTATACGGCAGGGAGGGTACACAAGAGACCCAGTACTTC. Amino acids: CASSLYGREGTQETQYF. The full variable domain, completed using reference TRBV28 and TRBJ2-5, is DVKVTQSSRYLVKRTGEKVFLECVQDMDHENMFWYRQDPGLGLRLIYFSYDVKMKEKGDIPEGYSVSREKKERFSLILESASTNQTSMYLCASSLYGREGTQETQYFGPGTRLLVL.

By sample share, this clonotype is medium-sized. At one of its ends the junction is not consistent with the germline gene, which may arise from a read error. The chain carries TRBV7-7 and TRBJ1-3; D is perhaps TRBD1 (5 bases). CDR3 length: 14 amino acids. CDR1 is SSHAT, CDR2 FNYEAQ, per germline (reference sequence). The CDR3 DNA reads as TGTGCTAGCAGCTTAGGGGTCTCTGGAAACACCATATATTTT. It is translated as CASSLGVSGNTIYF. Full variable domain (missing parts from reference TRBV7-7 and TRBJ1-3): GAGVSQSPRYKVTKRGQDVTLRCDPISSHATLYWYQQALGQGPEFLTYFNYEAQPDKSGLPSDRFSAERPEGSISTLTIQRTEQRDSAMYRCASSLGVSGNTIYFGEGSWLTVV.

This clonotype was counted only a few times. The gene calls are TRBV12-3 or TRBV12-4 and TRBJ1-3, with 8 bases identical to TRBD1. With V trimmed by 6 bases and J by 4 bases, 14 bases remained unmatched. The CDR3 totals 17 residues. The CDR3, as DNA: TGTGCCAGCAGGGATGGACAGGGACCCGTAGGAGGAAACACCATATATTTT. Residues: CASRDGQGPVGGNTIYF.

This clonotype is deemed medium-sized (0.01 to 0.1%). V and J are TRBV20-1 and TRBJ1-6, with 10 bases fitting TRBD1. V gave up 0 bases and J gave up 14 bases; unmatched junction bases: 7. Germline CDR1 is DFQATT and CDR2 is SNEGSKA (reference sequence). The CDR3 has 14 residues. The CDR3 coding sequence is TGCAGTGCTAGAGATATAACCGGACAGGGGGCCCTCCACTTT. It translates to CSARDITGQGALHF.

This clonotype was detected ten times or more. The chain carries TRBV9 and TRBJ2-1; D ambiguous. Trimming took 4 bases from V and 15 from J, leaving 20 bases between them. In germline, CDR1 is SGDLS, CDR2 YYNGEE. This CDR3 has 13 amino acids. CDR3 sequence (DNA): TGTGCCAGCAGCCCGACTCTCTGGGCGGTTCGGTTCTTC. It encodes CASSPTLWAVRFF.

Judged by abundance, this clonotype is medium-sized (0.01 to 0.1%). The chain employs TRBV13 and TRBJ1-4; D uncertain. The germline V gene has CDR1 PRHDT and CDR2 FYEKMQ (reference sequence). Trimming removed 5 bases at V and 4 bases at J, with 14 bases between. This CDR3 region has 15 residues. The CDR3 sequence is CASSPGGMFNEKLFF. The CDR3 DNA is TGTGCCAGCAGCCCGGGCGGAATGTTTAATGAAAAACTGTTTTTT. The entire variable domain, with the rest obtained from reference TRBV13 and TRBJ1-4, is as follows: AAGVIQSPRHLIKEKRETATLKCYPIPRHDTVYWYQQGPGQDPQFLISFYEKMQSDKGSIPDRFSAQQFSDYHSELNMSSLELGDSALYFCASSPGGMFNEKLFFGSGTQLSVL.

This clonotype was observed at least ten times. This rearrangement joins TRBV6-6 to TRBJ2-3; D may match TRBD1 or TRBD2 (5 bases each). CDR3 length: 17 amino acids. Trimming left V 0 bases short and J 6 bases short, with 19 bases between. Germline V gene sequence: CDR1 MNHNY, CDR2 SVGAGI (reference sequence). CDR3 loop: CASSYSKSGTSTDTQYF. The CDR3 DNA is TGTGCCAGCAGTTACTCGAAATCCGGGACCTCTACGGATACGCAGTATTTT.

By sample share, this clonotype is medium-sized. V gene TRBV20-1 combines with J gene TRBJ1-3, with TRBD1 as a possible D gene (5 bases). This CDR3 is 14 amino acids long. V lost 6 bases to trimming and J lost 4 bases, with 16 bases between them. CDR1 is DFQATT and CDR2 is SNEGSKA in the germline V gene (reference sequence). CDR3 sequence reads: CSARMGVSGNTIYF. As DNA, the CDR3 is TGCAGTGCCCGGATGGGGGTGAGCGGAAACACCATATATTTT.

V and J are TRBV6-5 and TRBJ2-5; the match to TRBD2 covers 7 bases. The length of the CDR3 is 14 residues. Germline V lookup: CDR1 MNHEY, CDR2 SVGAGI. V lost 5 bases, J lost 3 bases, and 6 bases stayed unmatched. The CDR3 DNA is TGTGCCAGCAGTGCCGAACGGGAGGAAGAGACCCAGTACTTC. Amino acid sequence: CASSAEREEETQYF.